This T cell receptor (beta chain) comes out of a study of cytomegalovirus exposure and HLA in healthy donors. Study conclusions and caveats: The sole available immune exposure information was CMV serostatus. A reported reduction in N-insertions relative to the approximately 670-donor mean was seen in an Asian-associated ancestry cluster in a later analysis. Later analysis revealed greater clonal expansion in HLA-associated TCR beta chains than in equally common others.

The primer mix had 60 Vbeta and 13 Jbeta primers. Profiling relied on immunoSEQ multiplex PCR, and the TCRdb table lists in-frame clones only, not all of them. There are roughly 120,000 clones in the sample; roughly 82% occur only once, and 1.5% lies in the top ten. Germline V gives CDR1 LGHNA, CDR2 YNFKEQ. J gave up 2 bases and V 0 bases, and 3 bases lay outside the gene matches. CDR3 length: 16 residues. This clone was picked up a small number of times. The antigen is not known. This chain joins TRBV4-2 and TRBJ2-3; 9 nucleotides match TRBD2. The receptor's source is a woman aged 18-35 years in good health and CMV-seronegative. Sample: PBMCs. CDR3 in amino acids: CASSQDKRGATDTQYF. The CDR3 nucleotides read TGTGCCAGCAGCCAAGATAAGCGGGGGGCCACAGATACGCAGTATTTT.